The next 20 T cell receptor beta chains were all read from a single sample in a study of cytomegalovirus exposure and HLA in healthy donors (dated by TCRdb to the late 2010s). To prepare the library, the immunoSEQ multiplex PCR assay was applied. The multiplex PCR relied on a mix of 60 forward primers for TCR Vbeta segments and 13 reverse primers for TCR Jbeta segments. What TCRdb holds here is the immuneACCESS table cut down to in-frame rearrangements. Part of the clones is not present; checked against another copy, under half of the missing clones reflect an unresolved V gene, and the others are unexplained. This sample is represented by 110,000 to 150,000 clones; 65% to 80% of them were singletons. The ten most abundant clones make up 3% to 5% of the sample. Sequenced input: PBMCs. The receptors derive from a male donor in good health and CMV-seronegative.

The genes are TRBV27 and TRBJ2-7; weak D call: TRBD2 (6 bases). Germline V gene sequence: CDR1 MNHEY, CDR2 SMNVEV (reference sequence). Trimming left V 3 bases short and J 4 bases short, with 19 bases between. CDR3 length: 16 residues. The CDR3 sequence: CASSLRAGLRFYEQYF. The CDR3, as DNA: TGTGCCAGCAGTTTGCGCGCGGGACTTCGCTTTTACGAGCAGTACTTC.

CDR3 region: CASSLNRDRVRYTF. As DNA, the CDR3 is TGTGCCAGCAGCTTAAACCGGGACAGGGTTCGATACACCTTC. The chain couples TRBV7-3 to TRBJ1-2; 9 nucleotides align to TRBD1. Germline V gene lookup returns CDR1 SGHTA and CDR2 FQGTGA. Trimming cost V 1 base and J 11 bases; bases outside gene matches: 8. The CDR3 sequence is 14 residues long.

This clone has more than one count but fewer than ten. CDR3 protein: CASSQDFSATNEKLFF. The CDR3 coding sequence is TGTGCCAGCAGCCAAGATTTCAGCGCAACTAATGAAAAACTGTTTTTT. The chain employs TRBV4-2 and TRBJ1-4; D unresolved. Germline loops: CDR1 LGHNA, CDR2 YNFKEQ. With 0 bases removed from V and 0 bases from J, the gap between germline ends came to 8 bases. The CDR3 runs to 16 residues.

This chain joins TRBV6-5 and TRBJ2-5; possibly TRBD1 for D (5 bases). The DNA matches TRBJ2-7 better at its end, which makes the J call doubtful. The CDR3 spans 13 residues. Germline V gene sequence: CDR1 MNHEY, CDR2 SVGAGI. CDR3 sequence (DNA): TGTGCCAGCCCCCGCCTCGACAGTTACGAGCAGTACTTC. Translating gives CASPRLDSYEQYF.

CDR3 protein: CAISESTGNEQYF. Written as DNA, the CDR3 is TGTGCCATCAGTGAGTCAACAGGGAACGAGCAGTACTTC. The chain has TRBV10-3 and TRBJ2-7, with D possibly matching TRBD1 (6 bases). V gave up 0 bases and J gave up 5 bases, with 8 bases separating them. The CDR3 consists of 13 residues. In germline, CDR1 is ENHRY, CDR2 SYGVKD.

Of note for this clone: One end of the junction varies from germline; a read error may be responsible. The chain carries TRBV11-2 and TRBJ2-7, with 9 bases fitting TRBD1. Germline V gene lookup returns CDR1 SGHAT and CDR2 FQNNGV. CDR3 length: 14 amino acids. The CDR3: CASSGRDRVYGQYF. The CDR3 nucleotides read TGTGCCAGCAGCGGTAGGGACAGGGTCTACGGGCAGTACTTC.

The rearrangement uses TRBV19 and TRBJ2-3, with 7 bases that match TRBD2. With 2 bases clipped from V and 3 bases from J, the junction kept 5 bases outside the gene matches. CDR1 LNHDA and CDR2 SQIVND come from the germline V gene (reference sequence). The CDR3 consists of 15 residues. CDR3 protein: CASSIMRGGTDTQYF. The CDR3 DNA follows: TGTGCCAGTAGTATAATGAGGGGAGGGACAGATACGCAGTATTTT.

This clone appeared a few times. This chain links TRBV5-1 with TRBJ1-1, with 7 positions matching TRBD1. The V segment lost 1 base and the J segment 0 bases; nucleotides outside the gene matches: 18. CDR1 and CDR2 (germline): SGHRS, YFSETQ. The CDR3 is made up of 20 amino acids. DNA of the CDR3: TGCGCCAGCAGCTTGAATGTTTTGATGCAGGGGGGCGTAATGAACACTGAAGCTTTCTTT. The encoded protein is CASSLNVLMQGGVMNTEAFF.

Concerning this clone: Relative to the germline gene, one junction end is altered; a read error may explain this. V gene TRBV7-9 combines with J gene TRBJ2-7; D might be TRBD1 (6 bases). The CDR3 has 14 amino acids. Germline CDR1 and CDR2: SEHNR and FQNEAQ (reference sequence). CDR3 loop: CSSSPQGNLYEQYF. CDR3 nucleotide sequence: TGTTCCAGCAGCCCCCAGGGGAACCTCTACGAGCAGTACTTC.

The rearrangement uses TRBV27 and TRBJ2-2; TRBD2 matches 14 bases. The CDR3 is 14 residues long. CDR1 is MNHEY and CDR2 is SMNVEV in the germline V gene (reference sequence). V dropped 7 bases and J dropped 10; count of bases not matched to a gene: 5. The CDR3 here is CASTRLAGGKELFF. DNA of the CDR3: TGTGCCAGCACCAGACTAGCGGGGGGGAAGGAGCTGTTTTTT.

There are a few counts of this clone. The CDR3 nucleotides are TGTGCCAGCAAGCTTATCTTAGGCTACACCTTC. Amino acid sequence: CASKLILGYTF. V is TRBV6-1 and J is TRBJ1-2; D gene unclear. The V gene lost 7 bases and the J gene lost 8 bases, with 11 bases spanning the gap. This CDR3 has 11 residues. CDR1 and CDR2 from the germline V gene are MNHNS and SASEGT.

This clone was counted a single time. CDR3 residues: CASSQTTGLGGNQPQHF. The CDR3 DNA is TGCGCCAGCAGCCAAACGACAGGTCTCGGGGGCAATCAGCCCCAGCATTTT. The chain recombines TRBV4-1 with TRBJ1-5; D possibly corresponds to TRBD1 (6 bases). CDR3 length: 17 residues. CDR1 MGHRA and CDR2 YSYEKL come from the germline V gene. With 2 bases removed from V and 2 bases from J, the gap between germline ends came to 16 bases.

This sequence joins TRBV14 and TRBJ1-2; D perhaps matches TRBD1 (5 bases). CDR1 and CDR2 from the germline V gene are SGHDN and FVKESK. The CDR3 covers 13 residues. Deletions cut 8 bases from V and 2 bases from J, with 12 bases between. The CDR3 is CASGKGRNYGYTF. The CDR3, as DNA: TGTGCCAGCGGTAAGGGGCGGAACTATGGCTACACCTTC.

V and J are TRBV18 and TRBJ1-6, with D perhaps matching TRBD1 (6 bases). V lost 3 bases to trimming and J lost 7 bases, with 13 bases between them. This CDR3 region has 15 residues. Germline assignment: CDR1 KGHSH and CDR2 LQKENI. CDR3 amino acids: CASSPLDSGNSPLHF. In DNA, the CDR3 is TGTGCCAGCTCACCGCTGGACAGTGGGAATTCACCCCTCCACTTT.

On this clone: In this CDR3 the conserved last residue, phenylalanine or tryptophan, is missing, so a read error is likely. Written as DNA, the CDR3 is TGTGCCAGCAGCTTAGATAGTACAGTTGAAGCTTTCCTT. This sequence encodes CASSLDSTVEAFL. The rearrangement links TRBV11-3 to TRBJ1-1, with D unresolved. This CDR3 spans 13 amino acids. Trimming took off 0 bases at V and 7 bases at J, with 9 bases between the two ends. Per germline, CDR1 SGHNT and CDR2 YENEEA.

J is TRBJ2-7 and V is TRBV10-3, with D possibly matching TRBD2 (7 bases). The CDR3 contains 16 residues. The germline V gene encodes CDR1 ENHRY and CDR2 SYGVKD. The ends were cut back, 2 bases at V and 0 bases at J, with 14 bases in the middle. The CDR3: CAISERGAGASYEQYF. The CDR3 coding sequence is TGTGCCATCAGTGAGAGGGGGGCGGGAGCCTCCTACGAGCAGTACTTC.

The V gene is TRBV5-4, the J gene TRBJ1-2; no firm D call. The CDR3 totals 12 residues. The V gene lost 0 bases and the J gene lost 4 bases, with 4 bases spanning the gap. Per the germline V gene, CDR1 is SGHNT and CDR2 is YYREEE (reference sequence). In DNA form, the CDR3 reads TGTGCCAGCAGCTTGGACGGCTATGGCTACACCTTC. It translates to CASSLDGYGYTF.

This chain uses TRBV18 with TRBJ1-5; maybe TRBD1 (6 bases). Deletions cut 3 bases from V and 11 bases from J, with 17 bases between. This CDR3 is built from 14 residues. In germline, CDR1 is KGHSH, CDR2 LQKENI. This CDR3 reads CASSPQGGGRTQHF. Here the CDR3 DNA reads TGTGCCAGCTCACCCCAAGGGGGTGGTAGGACCCAGCATTTT.

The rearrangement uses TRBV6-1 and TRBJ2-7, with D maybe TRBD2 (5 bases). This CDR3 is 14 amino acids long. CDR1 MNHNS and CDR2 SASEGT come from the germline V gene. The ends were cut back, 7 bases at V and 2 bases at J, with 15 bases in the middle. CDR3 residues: CASIYRTGPYEQYF. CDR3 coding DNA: TGTGCCAGCATTTACCGGACTGGTCCCTACGAGCAGTACTTC.

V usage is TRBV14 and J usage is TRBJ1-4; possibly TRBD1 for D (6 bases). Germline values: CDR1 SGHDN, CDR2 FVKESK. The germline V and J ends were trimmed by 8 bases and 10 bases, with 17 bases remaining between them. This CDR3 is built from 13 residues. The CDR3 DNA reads TGTGCCAGCGAGCTCAGGGGAACGGGAAAACTGTTTTTT. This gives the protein CASELRGTGKLFF.